The present entry profiles one T cell receptor beta chain with its context. In germline, CDR1 is MGHRA, CDR2 YSYEKL. V was pared by 4 bases and J by 6 bases, with 4 bases of the junction left unmatched. CDR3 length: 13 residues. Under the authors' procedure: Amplification of reference gene primers was used by the study to estimate nucleated cell counts. Clones were read by immunoSEQ multiplex PCR, and TCRdb kept only the in-frame ones, dropping some. Clone size and V and J calls were adopted from that table, with D and trimming inferred from the DNA. The data contain around 250,000 clones, less than 90% of them singletons. This sample stems from a study of blood T cell repertoires in COVID-19. Turning to the study itself: The United States, Italy and Spain supplied acute and convalescent COVID-19 samples. The analysed material was cDNA or gDNA that came from T cells, B-cell-depleted T cells, or PBMCs.

Sequencing was done on a sample of peripheral blood. The genes are TRBV4-1 and TRBJ2-7; TRBD1 matches 9 bases. This receptor was identified in a woman aged 40 to 49 who had recovered from COVID-19. The CDR3 region has the DNA TGCGCCAGCAGCCCAAGACAGGGGGGCGAGCAGTACTTC. Residues: CASSPRQGGEQYF.